The 29 T cell receptor beta chains in this list originate from one sample, sequenced in a study of blood T cell repertoires in COVID-19. Profiled with immunoSEQ multiplex PCR; TCRdb holds only in-frame clones, not every one. This table holds about 190,000 clones, less than 90% found once. The specimen was peripheral blood. The receptors shown here come from a man in his thirties or forties with acute or convalescent COVID-19.

The chain uses TRBV27 and TRBJ1-6; D possibly corresponds to TRBD1 (6 bases). The V gene's germline CDR1 is MNHEY and CDR2 SMNVEV (reference sequence). This CDR3 has 12 amino acids. The V gene lost 6 bases and the J gene lost 13 bases, with 13 bases spanning the gap. This CDR3 reads CASRRPGQPLHF. The CDR3 DNA reads as TGTGCCAGCAGAAGACCCGGACAGCCCCTCCACTTT.

The CDR3 DNA reads as TGTGCCAGCAGCACGACAGGGATCGACTATGGCTACACCTTC. Translation gives CASSTTGIDYGYTF. This chain connects TRBV7-9 to TRBJ1-2; 7 bases align to TRBD1. The CDR3 sequence is 14 residues long. The V gene's germline CDR1 is SEHNR and CDR2 FQNEAQ (reference sequence). Trimming cost V 5 bases and J 3 bases; bases outside gene matches: 6. The whole variable domain, filled in from reference TRBV7-9 and TRBJ1-2, reads DTGVSQNPRHKITKRGQNVTFRCDPISEHNRLYWYRQTLGQGPEFLTYFQNEAQLEKSRLLSDRFSAERPKGSFSTLEIQRTEQGDSAMYLCASSTTGIDYGYTFGSGTRLTVV.

The gene calls are TRBV28 and TRBJ2-3, with 10 bases identical to TRBD2. The junction had 9 bases not matched to a gene; V was cut back by 3 bases and J by 0 bases. This CDR3 comprises 18 residues. Germline CDR1 and CDR2: MDHEN and SYDVKM. CDR3 sequence: CASSFGGVAGGSTDTQYF. The CDR3 DNA follows: TGTGCCAGCAGTTTTGGGGGAGTAGCGGGGGGAAGCACAGATACGCAGTATTTT.

The chain joins TRBV10-3 to TRBJ2-7, with D possibly matching TRBD1 (6 bases). The V gene lost 10 bases and the J gene lost 6 bases, with 16 bases spanning the gap. The CDR3 has 12 amino acids. CDR1 is ENHRY and CDR2 is SYGVKD in the germline V gene. The CDR3 reads CASKQGASEQYF. CDR3 bases: TGTGCCAGCAAACAGGGTGCCTCCGAGCAGTACTTC.

The chain recombines TRBV28 with TRBJ1-5, with D possibly being TRBD1 (6 bases). This CDR3 contains 17 residues. In germline, CDR1 is MDHEN, CDR2 SYDVKM. V was trimmed by 3 bases and J by 2 bases, leaving 17 bases between them. The CDR3 DNA follows: TGTGCCAGCAGTTTGACCCACCCGACAGGTCGCAATCAGCCCCAGCATTTT. Translated: CASSLTHPTGRNQPQHF.

The J gene is TRBJ1-4, the V gene TRBV28, with D possibly TRBD1 on 5 matching bases. Germline CDR1 MDHEN, CDR2 SYDVKM. The CDR3 loop spans 16 amino acids. Trimming took off 2 bases at V and 6 bases at J, with 16 bases between the two ends. The DNA for the CDR3 is TGTGCCAGCAGTTTAGGTGGGGACTCGGCAGATGAAAAACTGTTTTTT. Translated, it gives CASSLGGDSADEKLFF.

V usage is TRBV7-9 and J usage is TRBJ2-1, with a possible D match to TRBD1 (7 bases). This CDR3 has 15 residues. The V end lost 5 bases, the J end lost 0 bases, and 11 bases lay between the germline ends. CDR1 SEHNR and CDR2 FQNEAQ come from the germline V gene (reference sequence). CDR3 nucleotides: TGTGCCAGCAGCCTCAGGGGGGTCTCCTACAATGAGCAGTTCTTC. This sequence encodes CASSLRGVSYNEQFF.

The genes are TRBV4-2 and TRBJ2-1, with TRBD2 matching over 9 bases. The germline V gene has CDR1 LGHNA and CDR2 YNFKEQ. Trimming at V came to 1 base and at J to 4 bases, leaving 2 bases not matched to a gene. The CDR3 has 15 amino acids. CDR3 bases: TGTGCCAGCAGCCAAGTTAGCGGGAGTTACAATGAGCAGTTCTTC. The encoded protein is CASSQVSGSYNEQFF.

The chain combines TRBV7-8 with TRBJ2-4, with 10 bases lining up with TRBD1. This CDR3 comprises 17 residues. Looked up from germline, CDR1 is SGHVS and CDR2 is FQNEAQ. V was clipped by 5 bases and J by 1 base; unmatched bases: 8. The CDR3 DNA reads as TGTGCCAGCAGCCCTTGGGGGACAGGGGAGGCCAAAAACATTCAGTACTTC. Amino acids: CASSPWGTGEAKNIQYF.

This chain connects TRBV5-6 to TRBJ2-7, with TRBD1 identical over 7 bases. CDR3 length: 13 residues. J was trimmed by 2 bases and V by 2 bases; bases with no gene match: 1. Germline CDR1 and CDR2: SGHDT and YYEEEE. CDR3 coding DNA: TGTGCCAGCAGCTTCCAGGGGGCCTACGAGCAGTACTTC. It yields the protein CASSFQGAYEQYF.

This chain joins TRBV9 and TRBJ2-5, with 7 bases fitting TRBD1. CDR1 is SGDLS and CDR2 is YYNGEE in the germline V gene. CDR3 length equals 13 residues. V was clipped by 3 bases and J by 5 bases; unmatched bases: 4. The CDR3 DNA reads as TGTGCCAGCAGCGCCCCGGGACAGGAGACCCAGTACTTC. It specifies CASSAPGQETQYF.

This clone was observed a few times. The chain is built from TRBV15 and TRBJ1-2; no clear D gene. V was clipped by 1 base and J by 2 bases, with 8 bases between them. Germline CDR1 LNHNV, CDR2 YYDKDF (reference sequence). The CDR3 totals 14 residues. CDR3: CATSRVRANYGYTF. In DNA form, the CDR3 reads TGTGCCACCAGCAGAGTACGAGCGAACTATGGCTACACCTTC. The full variable domain, in which reference TRBV15 and TRBJ1-2 provide the parts outside the CDR3, is DAMVIQNPRYQVTQFGKPVTLSCSQTLNHNVMYWYQQKSSQAPKLLFHYYDKDFNNEADTPDNFQSRRPNTSFCFLDIRSPGLGDTAMYLCATSRVRANYGYTFGSGTRLTVV.

This sequence joins TRBV10-3 and TRBJ1-6; possible D gene TRBD1, 6 bases. V was clipped by 0 bases and J by 10 bases, with 13 bases between them. There are 15 residues in the CDR3. Germline V gene lookup returns CDR1 ENHRY and CDR2 SYGVKD. This CDR3 is CAISESRGSRSPLHF. CDR3 DNA: TGTGCCATCAGTGAGTCAAGGGGGAGCAGGTCACCCCTCCACTTT.

The CDR3 sequence is CASSQGTGTASTDTQYF. In nucleotides, the CDR3 is TGTGCCAGCAGCCAGGGTACCGGGACAGCCAGCACAGATACGCAGTATTTT. This chain joins TRBV4-2 and TRBJ2-3; 7 nucleotides agree with TRBD1. Trimming at V came to 3 bases and at J to 0 bases, leaving 9 bases not matched to a gene. The germline CDR1 and CDR2 sequences are LGHNA and YNFKEQ. This CDR3 comprises 17 residues.

The chain is built from TRBV6-6 and TRBJ2-3; D remains unclear. This CDR3 is 13 amino acids long. Trimming left V 5 bases short and J 0 bases short, with 6 bases between. Germline V gives CDR1 MNHNY, CDR2 SVGAGI (reference sequence). The CDR3 bases are TGTGCCAGCAGTCGCAAAAGCACAGATACGCAGTATTTT. Its protein product is CASSRKSTDTQYF.

CDR3 amino acids: CASSHSGSFHEQYF. The CDR3 region has the DNA TGTGCCAGCAGCCACAGCGGGAGTTTCCACGAGCAGTACTTC. This rearrangement joins TRBV3-1 (or the pseudogene TRBV3-2) to TRBJ2-7, with 8 bases fitting TRBD2. The CDR3 spans 14 residues. Germline V gene lookup returns CDR1 LGHDT and CDR2 YNNKEL (reference sequence). The V segment lost 3 bases and the J segment 5 bases; nucleotides outside the gene matches: 6.

V is TRBV9 and J is TRBJ2-7; D uncertain. V was shortened by 4 bases and J by 4 bases, with 18 bases between the two germline ends. CDR1 is SGDLS, CDR2 YYNGEE, per germline. The CDR3 has 15 residues. This chain's CDR3 is CASSSDGPFGYEQYF. CDR3 bases: TGTGCCAGCAGCTCAGATGGCCCGTTCGGGTACGAGCAGTACTTC. The whole variable domain, filled in from reference TRBV9 and TRBJ2-7, reads DSGVTQTPKHLITATGQRVTLRCSPRSGDLSVYWYQQSLDQGLQFLIQYYNGEERAKGNILERFSAQQFPDLHSELNLSSLELGDSALYFCASSSDGPFGYEQYFGPGTRLTVT.

The CDR3 spells CASRNPGAGPGTNEKLFF. CDR3 in DNA: TGTGCCAGTCGTAATCCAGGGGCCGGTCCGGGGACTAATGAAAAACTGTTTTTT. The J gene is TRBJ1-4, the V gene TRBV19, with D perhaps matching TRBD1 (6 bases). The germline V and J ends were trimmed by 8 bases and 2 bases, with 24 bases remaining between them. From germline, CDR1 is LNHDA and CDR2 SQIVND (reference sequence). The CDR3 totals 18 residues.

V gene TRBV27 combines with J gene TRBJ2-7; 9 bases fit TRBD2. CDR3 size: 12 residues. Germline CDR1 reads MNHEY; CDR2 reads SMNVEV (reference sequence). With V trimmed by 5 bases and J by 4 bases, 0 bases remained unmatched. The CDR3 sequence is CASSLAGYEQYF. DNA of the CDR3: TGTGCCAGCAGTCTAGCGGGGTACGAGCAGTACTTC.

In this sample, this clone turned up once. The V call is TRBV2, the J call TRBJ2-2, with a possible D match to TRBD2 (6 bases). Trimming removed 5 bases from V and 6 bases from J, with 13 bases in between. There are 14 residues in the CDR3. CDR1 is SNHLY and CDR2 is FYNNEI in the germline V gene. CDR3 bases: TGTGCCAGCAGTTTTGTACTAGCCCCCGGGGAGCTGTTTTTT. Residues: CASSFVLAPGELFF.

The rearrangement joins TRBV11-2 to TRBJ1-2, with TRBD1 matching over 9 bases. The CDR3 is made up of 15 amino acids. Trimming removed 2 bases from V and 5 bases from J; junction bases left unmatched: 6. Germline V gene sequence: CDR1 SGHAT, CDR2 FQNNGV. The CDR3 region has the DNA TGTGCCAGCAGCTTATCAGGGACAGGGTTGTATGGCTACACCTTC. It translates to CASSLSGTGLYGYTF.

The chain carries TRBV7-9 and TRBJ1-1; D not resolved. V lost 5 bases and J lost 10, with 11 bases in between. The CDR3 runs 11 residues. The germline gives CDR1 SEHNR, CDR2 FQNEAQ (reference sequence). As DNA, the CDR3 is TGTGCCAGCAGCCAAGATTCGGTAGCTTTCTTT. It encodes CASSQDSVAFF.

The genes are TRBV6-5 and TRBJ1-1, with 9 positions matching TRBD1. The germline gives CDR1 MNHEY, CDR2 SVGAGI. This CDR3 has 14 amino acids. V shed 4 bases, J shed 4 bases, and the junction held 4 bases outside the gene matches. CDR3 coding DNA: TGTGCCAGCAGTTTTGGACAGGGGTCCACTGAAGCTTTCTTT. Translating it yields CASSFGQGSTEAFF.

The V and J genes are TRBV5-1 and TRBJ1-2; weak D call: TRBD1 (6 bases). Trimming stripped 6 bases from V and 6 bases from J, with 18 bases between. Germline V gene lookup returns CDR1 SGHRS and CDR2 YFSETQ. The CDR3 consists of 14 residues. The CDR3 bases are TGCGCCAGCAATACAGGGAATCAGGAGAATGGCTACACCTTC. Its translation is CASNTGNQENGYTF. Full variable domain (remainder filled in from reference TRBV5-1 and TRBJ1-2): KAGVTQTPRYLIKTRGQQVTLSCSPISGHRSVSWYQQTPGQGLQFLFEYFSETQRNKGNFPGRFSGRQFSNSRSEMNVSTLELGDSALYLCASNTGNQENGYTFGSGTRLTVV.

Points on this clone: An end of the junction differs from the germline gene, which may be a read error. The CDR3 DNA reads TGTGCCAGCAGCTTAATGGGACAGGAGGCCTTC. Encoded protein: CASSLMGQEAF. The chain joins TRBV7-9 to TRBJ1-2; 8 nucleotides agree with TRBD1. The length of the CDR3 is 11 residues. Germline CDR1 and CDR2: SEHNR and FQNEAQ (reference sequence).

The chain is built from TRBV27 and TRBJ2-1; D remains unclear. CDR3 length: 12 residues. Looked up from germline, CDR1 is MNHEY and CDR2 is SMNVEV (reference sequence). The V gene lost 2 bases and the J gene lost 7 bases, with 6 bases spanning the gap. The CDR3 loop is CASSLGRNEQFF. The CDR3 DNA reads as TGTGCCAGCAGTTTAGGTCGGAATGAGCAGTTCTTC.

The chain employs TRBV5-1 and TRBJ1-5; D is possibly TRBD1 (5 bases). This CDR3 has 14 amino acids. Trimming removed 0 bases from V and 6 bases from J, with 10 bases in between. CDR1 and CDR2 (germline): SGHRS, YFSETQ. The CDR3 sequence: CASSLDGGFQPQHF. In DNA form, the CDR3 reads TGCGCCAGCAGCTTGGATGGGGGGTTTCAGCCCCAGCATTTT.

V is TRBV7-9 and J is TRBJ1-6; 7 bases match TRBD1. Germline V CDR1 and CDR2: SEHNR, FQNEAQ (reference sequence). CDR3 length: 16 amino acids. With 5 bases clipped from V and 7 bases from J, the junction kept 11 bases outside the gene matches. The CDR3 DNA reads as TGTGCCAGCAGCAAATCTGGGGTCAGGGGGAATTCACCCCTCCACTTT. The encoded protein is CASSKSGVRGNSPLHF.

In this sample, this clone turned up once. The V and J genes are TRBV5-1 and TRBJ2-7; no firm D call. The CDR3 is 15 amino acids. Per germline, CDR1 SGHRS and CDR2 YFSETQ. Between the trimmed V and J ends, which lost 1 base and 2 bases, there was a span of 13 bases. The DNA of the CDR3 is TGCGCCAGCAGCTTGATAGAGGTAAACCCCTACGAGCAGTACTTC. It is translated as CASSLIEVNPYEQYF.